This T cell receptor (beta chain) was found in a study of blood T cell repertoires in COVID-19. Study in general: Researchers got acute and convalescent COVID-19 samples from the United States, Italy and Spain. PBMCs, B-cell-depleted T cells, or T cells were the source of the cDNA or gDNA that made up the material.

Per the authors' pipeline: Reference gene primer amplification gave nucleated cell count estimates. Generated by immunoSEQ multiplex PCR, the TCRdb table keeps only in-frame clones and is missing some. V and J calls and clone size are given by that table; D and trimming were obtained from the DNA. The sample has about 160,000 clones, 80% to 85% seen once. Sequencing was carried out using peripheral blood. The clonotype was recovered from a man aged 18-30 years with active or convalescent COVID-19.

This chain's CDR3 is CATSRDAGTGGIYNEQFF. CDR3 nucleotides: TGTGCCACCAGCAGAGACGCCGGGACAGGGGGTATCTACAATGAGCAGTTCTTC. V usage is TRBV15 and J usage is TRBJ2-1; 11 bases fit TRBD1. Per the germline V gene, CDR1 is LNHNV and CDR2 is YYDKDF (reference sequence). Losses at the gene ends were 0 bases for V and 3 bases for J; bases not matched to a gene: 7. This CDR3 comprises 18 residues.